One sample yielded the 16 T cell receptor beta chains listed below, sequenced in a study of cytomegalovirus exposure and HLA in healthy donors. The PCR made use of 60 Vbeta and 13 Jbeta primers. Produced via immunoSEQ multiplex PCR; TCRdb's table is partial and in-frame only. The sample shows roughly 120,000 clones, around 86% of them seen only once. The specimen was PBMCs. These receptors originate from a man between 40 and 49 years old in good health and CMV-seronegative.

This chain connects TRBV5-4 to TRBJ2-3; D remains ambiguous. The germline CDR1 and CDR2 sequences are SGHNT and YYREEE (reference sequence). Trimming removed 1 base from V and 4 bases from J, with 10 bases in between. This CDR3 contains 14 residues. CDR3 sequence reads: CASSLKAKSDTQYF. CDR3 in DNA: TGTGCCAGCAGCTTGAAAGCGAAGTCAGATACGCAGTATTTT. The whole variable domain, filled in from reference TRBV5-4 and TRBJ2-3, reads ETGVTQSPTHLIKTRGQQVTLRCSSQSGHNTVSWYQQALGQGPQFIFQYYREEENGRGNFPPRFSGLQFPNYSSELNVNALELDDSALYLCASSLKAKSDTQYFGPGTRLTVL.

This clone occurred once. The chain employs TRBV18 and TRBJ2-2, with 7 bases that match TRBD1. The CDR3 is 16 amino acids. Trimming cost V 4 bases and J 6 bases; bases outside gene matches: 11. Germline V gene data show CDR1 as KGHSH and CDR2 as LQKENI. CDR3 residues: CASSRSGTQGAGELFF. CDR3 DNA sequence: TGTGCCAGCTCACGATCCGGGACCCAGGGGGCCGGGGAGCTGTTTTTT.

This clone was detected a few times. The chain employs TRBV27 and TRBJ1-2; 7 positions match TRBD1. The V segment lost 0 bases and the J segment 5 bases; nucleotides outside the gene matches: 3. Germline V CDR1 and CDR2: MNHEY, SMNVEV (reference sequence). CDR3 length equals 14 residues. CDR3 in DNA: TGTGCCAGCAGTTTATCCCCAGGGGGGTATGGCTACACCTTC. This sequence encodes CASSLSPGGYGYTF.

The rearrangement uses TRBV28 and TRBJ1-1; D might be TRBD1 (6 bases). This CDR3 is 13 amino acids long. CDR1 and CDR2 from the germline V gene are MDHEN and SYDVKM. Trimming took off 4 bases at V and 7 bases at J, with 13 bases between the two ends. The CDR3: CASSYSGQGEAFF. The CDR3 region has the DNA TGTGCCAGCAGTTATTCGGGACAAGGTGAAGCTTTCTTT.

The chain has TRBV4-2 and TRBJ1-3, with 8 bases identical to TRBD1. The CDR3 has 15 residues. Trimming removed 4 bases from V and 1 base from J; junction bases left unmatched: 3. CDR1 is LGHNA, CDR2 YNFKEQ, per germline. The DNA of the CDR3 is TGTGCCAGCAGCCCAGGGGGCGCTTCTGGAAACACCATATATTTT. It is translated as CASSPGGASGNTIYF.

The chain is built from TRBV2 and TRBJ1-4; D is ambiguous. The V and J ends lost 4 bases and 8 bases respectively, with 8 bases between them. Germline lookup yields CDR1 SNHLY and CDR2 FYNNEI. This CDR3 comprises 12 residues. The CDR3 bases are TGTGCCAGCAGTGTATTTGCGGAAAAACTGTTTTTT. Translation gives CASSVFAEKLFF.

The chain links TRBV5-6 to TRBJ1-3; a possible D gene is TRBD1 (5 bases). V was shortened by 0 bases and J by 4 bases, with 8 bases between the two germline ends. CDR3 length: 14 amino acids. Germline CDR1 reads SGHDT; CDR2 reads YYEEEE. The CDR3 region is CASSLGQGGNTIYF. The CDR3 DNA reads as TGTGCCAGCAGCTTGGGCCAGGGAGGAAACACCATATATTTT.

J is TRBJ1-2 and V is TRBV6-5, with 7 bases fitting TRBD1. Trimming at V came to 6 bases and at J to 1 base, leaving 8 bases not matched to a gene. The CDR3 runs 15 residues. Germline V gene data show CDR1 as MNHEY and CDR2 as SVGAGI. The CDR3 nucleotides are TGTGCCAGCAGCTCTATGACAGGGTATAACTATGGCTACACCTTC. Protein: CASSSMTGYNYGYTF.

The V gene is TRBV21-1, the J gene TRBJ1-2; the D call of TRBD1 is as the table states it, not checked on the DNA. TRBV21-1 corresponds to a pseudogene. The CDR3 consists of 15 residues. DNA for the CDR3: TGTGCCAGCAGCATGGTAGGGGGCTGGGACTATGGCTACACCTTC. Residues: CASSMVGGWDYGYTF.

The V call is TRBV6-5, the J call TRBJ1-6; 7 bases are shared with TRBD1. J was trimmed by 9 bases and V by 1 base; bases with no gene match: 6. The germline V gene has CDR1 MNHEY and CDR2 SVGAGI. This CDR3 spans 15 amino acids. The CDR3 region is CASSYYRDSGSPLHF. The DNA for the CDR3 is TGTGCCAGCAGTTACTACCGGGACAGTGGTTCACCCCTCCACTTT.

This sequence joins TRBV5-4 and TRBJ2-5, with 10 bases lining up with TRBD1. Germline-derived CDR1 and CDR2 are SGHNT and YYREEE (reference sequence). The CDR3 runs to 15 residues. The V segment lost 3 bases and the J segment 6 bases; nucleotides outside the gene matches: 8. CDR3 sequence reads: CASSSETGGWKTQYF. The CDR3 bases are TGTGCCAGCAGCTCCGAGACAGGGGGCTGGAAGACCCAGTACTTC.

The V and J genes are TRBV2 and TRBJ2-3; TRBD1 might be the D (5 bases). The CDR3 is 11 amino acids. Germline V gives CDR1 SNHLY, CDR2 FYNNEI. Trimming left V 5 bases short and J 6 bases short, with 6 bases between. The CDR3 protein is CASSYRDTQYF. The CDR3, as DNA: TGTGCCAGCAGTTACAGGGATACGCAGTATTTT.

The J gene is TRBJ2-7, the V gene TRBV5-1; TRBD2 might be the D (6 bases). This CDR3 contains 15 residues. Germline lookup yields CDR1 SGHRS and CDR2 YFSETQ. V dropped 0 bases and J dropped 1 base, with 11 bases sitting between them. CDR3 region: CASSLEGLRSYEQYF. The CDR3 DNA reads TGCGCCAGCAGCTTGGAGGGACTGAGATCCTACGAGCAGTACTTC. The full variable domain, in which reference TRBV5-1 and TRBJ2-7 provide the parts outside the CDR3, is KAGVTQTPRYLIKTRGQQVTLSCSPISGHRSVSWYQQTPGQGLQFLFEYFSETQRNKGNFPGRFSGRQFSNSRSEMNVSTLELGDSALYLCASSLEGLRSYEQYFGPGTRLTVT.

The J gene is TRBJ1-4, the V gene TRBV28; 7 bases match TRBD1. CDR3 size: 16 residues. The junction had 13 bases not matched to a gene; V was cut back by 4 bases and J by 8 bases. Germline V gene data show CDR1 as MDHEN and CDR2 as SYDVKM. The CDR3 loop reads CASSSTRQGRREKLFF. Written as DNA, the CDR3 is TGTGCCAGCAGTTCGACCCGACAGGGCCGGAGGGAAAAACTGTTTTTT.

This clone was recorded a few times. The chain has TRBV4-1 and TRBJ2-5, with a tentative D call TRBD2 (6 bases). The V gene lost 11 bases and the J gene lost 7 bases, with 11 bases spanning the gap. This CDR3 is built from 10 residues. Germline assignment: CDR1 MGHRA and CDR2 YSYEKL. CDR3 sequence reads: CALTGGTQYF. The CDR3 DNA is TGCGCCTTAACCGGGGGGACCCAGTACTTC.

V usage is TRBV10-3 and J usage is TRBJ1-5; TRBD1 aligns across 7 bases. V dropped 6 bases and J dropped 3; count of bases not matched to a gene: 5. Germline V gene lookup returns CDR1 ENHRY and CDR2 SYGVKD. The CDR3 length is 14 residues. The CDR3 coding sequence is TGTGCCATCAGCTCGGACAGGAACAATCAGCCCCAGCATTTT. As protein: CAISSDRNNQPQHF.